Shown below are 28 T cell receptor beta chains from a single sample sequenced in a study of blood T cell repertoires in COVID-19. Clones were read by immunoSEQ multiplex PCR, and TCRdb kept only the in-frame ones, dropping some. Of some 54,000 clones in the sample, around 85% are singletons; the top ten hold over 20%. Sequencing was done on a sample of peripheral blood. The receptors originated from an elderly woman with COVID-19, enrolled during active disease.

V is TRBV12-5 and J is TRBJ2-3; 8 bases map to TRBD1. The CDR3 totals 14 residues. Trimming at V came to 4 bases and at J to 1 base, leaving 1 base not matched to a gene. CDR1 and CDR2 (germline): LGHNT, FRNRAP. In DNA form, the CDR3 reads TGTGCTAGTGGTTCGGACAGGGGCACAGATACGCAGTATTTT. Translating gives CASGSDRGTDTQYF.

This clone was observed a single time. V is TRBV6-6 and J is TRBJ1-5; tentative D call: TRBD1 (5 bases). Germline CDR1 MNHNY, CDR2 SVGAGI (reference sequence). Trimming left V 8 bases short and J 1 base short, with 12 bases between. The CDR3 contains 14 residues. In DNA, the CDR3 is TGTGCCAGCTTCCCAGCAGGGAGCAATCAGCCCCAGCATTTT. This gives the protein CASFPAGSNQPQHF.

The chain links TRBV24-1 to TRBJ1-3, with unresolved D. In germline, CDR1 is KGHDR, CDR2 SFDVKD. The V and J ends lost 3 bases and 1 base respectively, with 6 bases between them. This CDR3 is 14 amino acids long. CDR3 nucleotides: TGTGCCACCAGTGATAAATCTTCTGGAAACACCATATATTTT. Encoded protein: CATSDKSSGNTIYF.

The chain carries TRBV12-3 or TRBV12-4 and TRBJ1-4; 8 positions agree with TRBD1. The CDR3 totals 13 residues. J gave up 5 bases and V 8 bases, and 4 bases lay outside the gene matches. CDR3: CASDGQGNEKLFF. CDR3 bases: TGTGCCAGCGACGGACAGGGCAATGAAAAACTGTTTTTT.

The sample holds many counts of this clone. The chain carries TRBV7-9 and TRBJ2-1, with 7 bases lining up with TRBD2. The CDR3 length is 13 residues. Trimming took 5 bases from V and 7 from J; bases not matched to a gene: 5. CDR1 is SEHNR and CDR2 is FQNEAQ in the germline V gene (reference sequence). CDR3 bases: TGTGCCAGCAGCCCAACTAGCGAAAATGAGCAGTTCTTC. This encodes CASSPTSENEQFF.

This chain links TRBV19 with TRBJ1-4; the D gene is possibly TRBD1 (5 bases). Trimming cost V 5 bases and J 8 bases, with 18 bases left between them. Germline V gene lookup returns CDR1 LNHDA and CDR2 SQIVND (reference sequence). The CDR3 runs 15 residues. The CDR3 region has the DNA TGTGCCAGTAGTGATGGCGGGGGAATTACGGAAAAACTGTTTTTT. Its protein is CASSDGGGITEKLFF.

The table lists this clone with a count of one. J is TRBJ1-5 and V is TRBV27; D unclear. Germline assignment: CDR1 MNHEY and CDR2 SMNVEV (reference sequence). The CDR3 is 14 residues long. The V gene lost 5 bases and the J gene lost 0 bases, with 8 bases spanning the gap. CDR3 region: CASSVTDSNQPQHF. CDR3 coding DNA: TGTGCCAGCAGTGTGACTGATAGCAATCAGCCCCAGCATTTT.

The gene calls are TRBV12-3 or TRBV12-4 and TRBJ1-2; D gene uncertain. V was shortened by 3 bases and J by 4 bases, with 6 bases between the two germline ends. This CDR3 has 12 residues. As DNA, the CDR3 is TGTGCCAGCAGTTTCCGCGCCTATGGCTACACCTTC. Protein product: CASSFRAYGYTF.

This clone was detected only once. The chain is built from TRBV29-1 and TRBJ1-4; D unresolved. The CDR3 spans 12 residues. CDR1 is SQVTM, CDR2 ANQGSEA, per germline. V was shortened by 4 bases and J by 6 bases, with 9 bases between the two germline ends. The CDR3 sequence is CSVGPDYEKLFF. As DNA, the CDR3 is TGCAGCGTTGGGCCGGACTATGAAAAACTGTTTTTT.

The chain employs TRBV3-1 (or the pseudogene TRBV3-2) and TRBJ1-1; D is possibly TRBD1 (6 bases). From germline, CDR1 is LGHDT and CDR2 YNNKEL (reference sequence). This CDR3 contains 13 residues. V gave up 1 base and J gave up 10 bases, with 13 bases separating them. The DNA for the CDR3 is TGTGCCAGCAGCCAAGGTACAGGGATCGTAGCTTTCTTT. Encoded protein: CASSQGTGIVAFF.

The rearrangement links TRBV6-5 to TRBJ2-1; 7 bases agree with TRBD2. V was pared by 4 bases and J by 6 bases, with 12 bases of the junction left unmatched. Germline V gives CDR1 MNHEY, CDR2 SVGAGI. The CDR3 consists of 16 residues. The CDR3 reads CASSSRGVGVFNEQFF. DNA for the CDR3: TGTGCCAGCAGTTCTCGGGGGGTCGGTGTTTTCAATGAGCAGTTCTTC.

The chain uses TRBV18 and TRBJ2-1; 7 positions agree with TRBD1. Germline loops: CDR1 KGHSH, CDR2 LQKENI. The CDR3 is 16 amino acids. The trim removed 0 bases at V and 6 bases at J, leaving 8 bases unmatched. CDR3 coding DNA: TGTGCCAGCTCACCACCCGGACAGGTTATGACCAATGAGCAGTTCTTC. Residues: CASSPPGQVMTNEQFF.

This clone was counted a single time. The J gene is TRBJ1-6, the V gene TRBV27; TRBD1 matches at 7 bases. The ends lost 8 bases at V and 0 bases at J; junction bases unmatched: 4. Looked up from germline, CDR1 is MNHEY and CDR2 is SMNVEV (reference sequence). This CDR3 is built from 15 residues. This CDR3 is CASHWDSSYNSPLHF. The DNA for the CDR3 is TGTGCCAGCCACTGGGACAGCTCCTATAATTCACCCCTCCACTTT.

The chain is built from TRBV30 and TRBJ1-1; D gene uncertain. The germline V gene has CDR1 GTSNPN and CDR2 SVGIG (reference sequence). With 1 base removed from V and 7 bases from J, the gap between germline ends came to 10 bases. CDR3 length: 12 amino acids. The CDR3 reads CAWSGGGFEAFF. The CDR3, as DNA: TGTGCCTGGAGTGGGGGAGGGTTTGAAGCTTTCTTT.

This chain joins TRBV13 and TRBJ2-2; 10 bases line up with TRBD1. Unmatched junction bases numbered 3, after V lost 5 bases and J lost 6 bases. The germline gives CDR1 PRHDT, CDR2 FYEKMQ (reference sequence). CDR3 size: 14 residues. CDR3 protein: CASSRQGAPGELFF. The CDR3 DNA reads TGTGCCAGCAGCCGACAGGGGGCGCCCGGGGAGCTGTTTTTT. The full variable domain, its missing parts supplied by reference TRBV13 and TRBJ2-2, is AAGVIQSPRHLIKEKRETATLKCYPIPRHDTVYWYQQGPGQDPQFLISFYEKMQSDKGSIPDRFSAQQFSDYHSELNMSSLELGDSALYFCASSRQGAPGELFFGEGSRLTVL.

The chain employs TRBV5-6 and TRBJ2-4, with a tentative D call TRBD2 (8 bases). The CDR3 is 16 amino acids. Trimming took 4 bases from V and 6 from J, leaving 20 bases between them. Germline loops: CDR1 SGHDT, CDR2 YYEEEE. The CDR3 here is CASSLLREGAVNIQYF. The CDR3 DNA follows: TGTGCCAGCAGCCTCCTCCGGGAGGGGGCGGTAAACATTCAGTACTTC.

J is TRBJ2-1 and V is TRBV7-2; 8 nucleotides align to TRBD2. Unmatched junction bases numbered 12, after V lost 7 bases and J lost 4 bases. The CDR3 is made up of 16 amino acids. Germline V gene sequence: CDR1 SGHTA, CDR2 FQGNSA. CDR3 sequence: CASNQGTRRRYNEQFF. CDR3 bases: TGTGCCAGCAACCAGGGGACTAGAAGAAGGTACAATGAGCAGTTCTTC.

This clone was observed a handful of times. This chain uses TRBV5-6 with TRBJ1-1, with 7 nucleotides matching TRBD1. The junction had 12 bases not matched to a gene; V was cut back by 3 bases and J by 1 base. This CDR3 spans 17 amino acids. Germline V gene data show CDR1 as SGHDT and CDR2 as YYEEEE. The chain's CDR3 is CASSWEPSQGRNTEAFF. The DNA for the CDR3 is TGTGCCAGCAGCTGGGAACCCTCACAGGGGAGGAACACTGAAGCTTTCTTT.

The J gene is TRBJ2-3, the V gene TRBV6-5; weak D call: TRBD2 (6 bases). Germline V CDR1 and CDR2: MNHEY, SVGAGI. The CDR3 has 15 amino acids. Trimming pared 7 bases from V and 0 bases from J, leaving 14 bases between. Here the CDR3 DNA reads TGTGCCAGCACCTCCGGGGGTGCTAGCACAGATACGCAGTATTTT. This gives the protein CASTSGGASTDTQYF.

The chain couples TRBV7-3 to TRBJ2-1; 7 bases are a match to TRBD2. CDR1 is SGHTA, CDR2 FQGTGA, per germline. Losses at the gene ends were 4 bases for V and 11 bases for J; bases not matched to a gene: 14. The CDR3 is made up of 15 amino acids. The CDR3 DNA is TGTGCCAGCAGCTCCGGGACTACCGGACTATCGAAGCAGTTCTTC. It codes for CASSSGTTGLSKQFF.

The DNA of the CDR3 is TGTGCCAGCAGTTACTCAGCGGGAGGGCGGACAGATACGCAGTATTTT. As protein: CASSYSAGGRTDTQYF. The chain links TRBV6-5 to TRBJ2-3; 10 bases fit TRBD2. V lost 0 bases and J lost 3; bases outside the gene matches: 3. CDR1 and CDR2 from the germline V gene are MNHEY and SVGAGI. This CDR3 is built from 16 residues.

V usage is TRBV11-3 and J usage is TRBJ2-2, with 11 bases aligning to TRBD2. The germline V gene encodes CDR1 SGHNT and CDR2 YENEEA. This CDR3 comprises 15 residues. The trim removed 5 bases at V and 3 bases at J, leaving 2 bases unmatched. The CDR3 DNA reads TGTGCCAGCAGCCCGGGACTAGCGGACACCGGGGAGCTGTTTTTT. It specifies CASSPGLADTGELFF.

This clone was seen more than once but under ten times. This chain links TRBV9 with TRBJ2-7, with TRBD2 matching 9 bases. Germline assignment: CDR1 SGDLS and CDR2 YYNGEE. CDR3 length: 14 amino acids. V trimming: 4 bases; J trimming: 6 bases; junction bases outside the gene matches: 8. In nucleotides, the CDR3 is TGTGCCAGCAGCTTAGCGGGAGACAGTGGCGAGCAGTACTTC. It is translated as CASSLAGDSGEQYF.

The CDR3 protein is CASSLGRVDEQYF. The CDR3 DNA sequence: TGCGCCAGCAGCTTAGGCAGGGTCGACGAGCAGTACTTC. V is TRBV5-1 and J is TRBJ2-7; D perhaps matches TRBD1 (5 bases). CDR1 and CDR2 from the germline V gene are SGHRS and YFSETQ. CDR3 length: 13 amino acids. Trimming took 2 bases from V and 5 from J, leaving 11 bases between them.

The chain links TRBV30 to TRBJ2-7, with TRBD2 as a possible D gene (5 bases). Looked up from germline, CDR1 is GTSNPN and CDR2 is SVGIG (reference sequence). The V gene lost 1 base and the J gene lost 0 bases, with 16 bases spanning the gap. This CDR3 contains 16 residues. This CDR3 reads CAWSGTPYGSSYEQYF. The CDR3, as DNA: TGTGCCTGGAGTGGGACTCCTTATGGGAGCTCCTACGAGCAGTACTTC. The full variable domain, with the rest looked up from reference TRBV30 and TRBJ2-7, is SQTIHQWPATLVQPVGSPLSLECTVEGTSNPNLYWYRQAAGRGLQLLFYSVGIGQISSEVPQNLSASRPQDRQFILSSKKLLLSDSGFYLCAWSGTPYGSSYEQYFGPGTRLTVT.

In nucleotides, the CDR3 is TGCGCCAGCAGCCAAGGGGTTAGCGAAAGCGATGAGCAGTTCTTC. As protein: CASSQGVSESDEQFF. V and J are TRBV4-1 and TRBJ2-1; possibly TRBD2 for D (5 bases). The length of the CDR3 is 15 residues. Per germline, CDR1 MGHRA and CDR2 YSYEKL. Trimming took 1 base from V and 8 from J, leaving 15 bases between them.

This clone was recorded only once. The chain has TRBV30 and TRBJ1-1, with a weak D call TRBD1 (6 bases). This CDR3 is 13 amino acids long. Germline loops: CDR1 GTSNPN, CDR2 SVGIG (reference sequence). The germline V and J ends were trimmed by 4 bases and 0 bases, with 9 bases remaining between them. The CDR3 sequence is CAWTRQVNTEAFF. The CDR3 nucleotides read TGTGCCTGGACCAGACAGGTGAACACTGAAGCTTTCTTT.

This clone showed up just once. This chain connects TRBV7-2 to TRBJ2-1, with D tentatively TRBD2 (5 bases). The germline CDR1 and CDR2 sequences are SGHTA and FQGNSA. There are 14 residues in the CDR3. V lost 7 bases, J lost 0 bases, and 10 bases lay in between. In nucleotides, the CDR3 is TGTGCCAGCACCCGGAGGCTCTCCTACAATGAGCAGTTCTTC. The encoded protein is CASTRRLSYNEQFF.